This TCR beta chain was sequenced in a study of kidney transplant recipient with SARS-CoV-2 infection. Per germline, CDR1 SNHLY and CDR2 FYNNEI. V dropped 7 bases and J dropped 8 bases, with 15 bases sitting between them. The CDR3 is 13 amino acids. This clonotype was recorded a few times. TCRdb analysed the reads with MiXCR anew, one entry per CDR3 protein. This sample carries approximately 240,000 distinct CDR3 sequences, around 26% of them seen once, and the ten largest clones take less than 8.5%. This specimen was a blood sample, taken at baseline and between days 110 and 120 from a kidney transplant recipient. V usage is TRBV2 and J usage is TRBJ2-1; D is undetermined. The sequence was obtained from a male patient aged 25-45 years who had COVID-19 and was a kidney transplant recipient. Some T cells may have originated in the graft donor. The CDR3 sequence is CASTKGGMDEQFF. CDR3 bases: TGTGCCAGCACTAAGGGCGGTATGGATGAGCAGTTCTTC.